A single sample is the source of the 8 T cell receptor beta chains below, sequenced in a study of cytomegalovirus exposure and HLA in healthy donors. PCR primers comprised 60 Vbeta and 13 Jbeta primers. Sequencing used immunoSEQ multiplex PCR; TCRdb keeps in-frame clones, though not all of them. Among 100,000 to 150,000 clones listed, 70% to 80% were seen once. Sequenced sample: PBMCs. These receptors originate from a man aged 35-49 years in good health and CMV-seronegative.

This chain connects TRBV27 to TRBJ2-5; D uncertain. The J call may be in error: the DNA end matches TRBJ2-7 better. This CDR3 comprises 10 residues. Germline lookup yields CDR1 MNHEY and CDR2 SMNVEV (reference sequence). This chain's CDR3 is CAAPTYEQYF. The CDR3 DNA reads TGTGCCGCCCCCACCTACGAGCAGTACTTC.

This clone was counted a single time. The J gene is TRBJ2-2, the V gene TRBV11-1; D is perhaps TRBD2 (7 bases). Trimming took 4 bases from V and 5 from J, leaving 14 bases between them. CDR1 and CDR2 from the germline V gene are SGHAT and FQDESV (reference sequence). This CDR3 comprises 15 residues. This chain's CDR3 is CASSWRRGGTGELFF. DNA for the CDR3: TGTGCCAGCAGCTGGCGGAGGGGGGGGACCGGGGAGCTGTTTTTT.

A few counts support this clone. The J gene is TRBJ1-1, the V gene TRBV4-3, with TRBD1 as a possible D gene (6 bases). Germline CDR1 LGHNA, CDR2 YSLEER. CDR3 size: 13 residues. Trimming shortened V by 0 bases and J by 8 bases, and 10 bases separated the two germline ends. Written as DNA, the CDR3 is TGCGCCAGCAGCCAAGAATTCGGACAGGAAGCTTTCTTT. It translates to CASSQEFGQEAFF.

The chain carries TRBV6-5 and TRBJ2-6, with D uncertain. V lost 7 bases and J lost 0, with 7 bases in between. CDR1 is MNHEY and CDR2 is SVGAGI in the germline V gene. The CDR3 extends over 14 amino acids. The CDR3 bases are TGTGCCAGCAAATTAAACTCTGGGGCCAACGTCCTGACTTTC. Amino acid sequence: CASKLNSGANVLTF.

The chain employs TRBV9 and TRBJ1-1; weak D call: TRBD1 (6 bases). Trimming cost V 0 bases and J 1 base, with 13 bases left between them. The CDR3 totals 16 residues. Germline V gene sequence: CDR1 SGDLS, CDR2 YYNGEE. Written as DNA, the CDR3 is TGTGCCAGCAGCGTAGATCCTCAACAGGGGAACACTGAAGCTTTCTTT. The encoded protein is CASSVDPQQGNTEAFF. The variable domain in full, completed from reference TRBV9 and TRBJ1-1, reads DSGVTQTPKHLITATGQRVTLRCSPRSGDLSVYWYQQSLDQGLQFLIQYYNGEERAKGNILERFSAQQFPDLHSELNLSSLELGDSALYFCASSVDPQQGNTEAFFGQGTRLTVV.

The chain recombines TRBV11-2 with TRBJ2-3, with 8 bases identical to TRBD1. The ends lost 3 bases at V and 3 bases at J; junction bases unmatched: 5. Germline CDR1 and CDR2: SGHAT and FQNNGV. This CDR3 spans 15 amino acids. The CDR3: CASSFSGGWTDTQYF. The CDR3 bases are TGTGCCAGCAGCTTCTCAGGGGGCTGGACAGATACGCAGTATTTT. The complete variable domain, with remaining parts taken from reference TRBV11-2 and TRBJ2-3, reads EAGVAQSPRYKIIEKRQSVAFWCNPISGHATLYWYQQILGQGPKLLIQFQNNGVVDDSQLPKDRFSAERLKGVDSTLKIQPAKLEDSAVYLCASSFSGGWTDTQYFGPGTRLTVL.

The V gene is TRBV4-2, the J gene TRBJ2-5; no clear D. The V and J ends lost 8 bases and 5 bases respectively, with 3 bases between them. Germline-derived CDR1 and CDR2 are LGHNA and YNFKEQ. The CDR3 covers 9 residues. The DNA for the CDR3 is TGTGCCAGCCCGGAGACCCAGTACTTC. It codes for CASPETQYF.

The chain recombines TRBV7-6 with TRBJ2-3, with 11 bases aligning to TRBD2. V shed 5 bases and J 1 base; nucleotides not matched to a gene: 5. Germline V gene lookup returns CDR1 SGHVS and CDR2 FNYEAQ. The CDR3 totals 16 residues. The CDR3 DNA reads TGTGCCAGCAGCGCCTTACTAGCGGGAGGCACAGATACGCAGTATTTT. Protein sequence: CASSALLAGGTDTQYF.